What follows are 14 T cell receptor beta chains derived from one specimen sequenced in a study of OX40 agonist ivuxolimab in advanced cancers. Produced via immunoSEQ multiplex PCR; TCRdb's table is partial and in-frame only. Of roughly 64,000 clones listed, 70% to 90% were seen once; the top ten hold about 9.4%. The sequenced sample was CD4+ or CD8+ T cells sorted from blood, obtained in a trial of the OX40 agonist ivuxolimab. These TCRs come from an adult with an advanced solid tumor such as melanoma, head and neck, liver or kidney cancer.

The rearrangement uses TRBV27 and TRBJ2-7; TRBD2 agrees at 10 bases. Per the germline V gene, CDR1 is MNHEY and CDR2 is SMNVEV (reference sequence). Trimming at V came to 3 bases and at J to 3 bases, leaving 8 bases not matched to a gene. The CDR3 length is 16 residues. This chain's CDR3 is CASSLEYSGRIYEQYF. CDR3 nucleotide sequence: TGTGCCAGCAGTTTGGAGTATAGCGGGAGGATCTACGAGCAGTACTTC.

The V gene is TRBV18, the J gene TRBJ1-2; 7 bases match TRBD1. Germline V gene sequence: CDR1 KGHSH, CDR2 LQKENI. J gave up 3 bases and V 1 base, and 5 bases lay outside the gene matches. This CDR3 spans 15 amino acids. CDR3 in amino acids: CASSPLTGQDYGYTF. CDR3 DNA: TGTGCCAGCTCACCACTGACAGGGCAGGACTATGGCTACACCTTC.

CDR3 nucleotides: TGTGCTAGTGGCCTAGCGGGAGGAGAGACCCAGTACTTC. Encoded protein: CASGLAGGETQYF. The V and J genes are TRBV12-5 and TRBJ2-5, with 11 nucleotides matching TRBD2. The CDR3 runs to 13 residues. V gave up 6 bases and J gave up 4 bases; unmatched junction bases: 1. CDR1 is LGHNT, CDR2 FRNRAP, per germline.

The J gene is TRBJ2-7, the V gene TRBV6-5; 8 nucleotides line up with TRBD1. V lost 0 bases, J lost 6 bases, and 4 bases stayed unmatched. The CDR3 length is 14 residues. CDR1 MNHEY and CDR2 SVGAGI come from the germline V gene. CDR3 nucleotide sequence: TGTGCCAGCAGTTACTCCGGGACAGGTACCGAGCAGTACTTC. It is translated as CASSYSGTGTEQYF.

This clone was recorded only once. The rearrangement joins TRBV6-1 to TRBJ1-4; D is perhaps TRBD1 (6 bases). This CDR3 has 16 residues. V was clipped by 2 bases and J by 3 bases, with 13 bases between them. From germline, CDR1 is MNHNS and CDR2 SASEGT. The CDR3 here is CASSERARGPNEKLFF. CDR3 sequence (DNA): TGTGCCAGCAGTGAAAGGGCCAGGGGCCCTAATGAAAAACTGTTTTTT.

The chain has TRBV18 and TRBJ2-7; possible D gene TRBD1, 5 bases. This CDR3 region has 13 residues. V lost 4 bases to trimming and J lost 6 bases, with 13 bases between them. In germline, CDR1 is KGHSH, CDR2 LQKENI. CDR3 protein: CASSRLDRSEQYF. CDR3 in DNA: TGTGCCAGCTCACGTCTTGACAGATCCGAGCAGTACTTC.

V usage is TRBV6-1 and J usage is TRBJ1-3, with a possible D match to TRBD1 (5 bases). The germline V gene encodes CDR1 MNHNS and CDR2 SASEGT. The CDR3 runs 13 residues. The ends were cut back, 0 bases at V and 5 bases at J, with 5 bases in the middle. CDR3 residues: CASSEAGRNTIYF. CDR3 bases: TGTGCCAGCAGTGAAGCGGGACGAAACACCATATATTTT.

The chain employs TRBV4-3 and TRBJ2-7, with 8 bases fitting TRBD2. Per the germline V gene, CDR1 is LGHNA and CDR2 is YSLEER. V was pared by 2 bases and J by 2 bases, with 5 bases of the junction left unmatched. The CDR3 length is 15 residues. The CDR3 loop reads CASSQLAGGTYEQYF. The CDR3 bases are TGCGCCAGCAGCCAACTAGCGGGCGGCACCTACGAGCAGTACTTC.

This clone appeared a few times. The chain has TRBV6-1 and TRBJ1-1; D remains unclear. Trimming took 6 bases from V and 7 from J, leaving 9 bases between them. CDR1 is MNHNS, CDR2 SASEGT, per germline. The CDR3 totals 11 residues. The chain's CDR3 is CASRYSGEAFF. DNA of the CDR3: TGTGCCAGCAGGTACAGTGGTGAAGCTTTCTTT.

In this sample, this clone turned up once. The genes are TRBV5-6 and TRBJ1-1, with 7 bases aligning to TRBD1. Germline V lookup: CDR1 SGHDT, CDR2 YYEEEE. CDR3 length equals 17 residues. The junction had 10 bases not matched to a gene; V was cut back by 2 bases and J by 0 bases. CDR3 loop: CASSFRDSLGVNTEAFF. The CDR3 DNA follows: TGTGCCAGCAGCTTCCGGGACAGCCTGGGCGTGAACACTGAAGCTTTCTTT.

The V gene is TRBV6-5, the J gene TRBJ2-7; 8 nucleotides match TRBD1. V was clipped by 5 bases and J by 5 bases; unmatched bases: 11. Germline lookup yields CDR1 MNHEY and CDR2 SVGAGI. The CDR3 sequence is 15 residues long. CDR3 protein: CASSRGTGEGHEQYF. CDR3 coding DNA: TGTGCCAGCAGTAGGGGGACAGGCGAAGGGCACGAGCAGTACTTC.

The chain combines TRBV19 with TRBJ1-2, with D uncertain. There are 13 residues in the CDR3. The V gene's germline CDR1 is LNHDA and CDR2 SQIVND (reference sequence). The V end lost 5 bases, the J end lost 2 bases, and 9 bases lay between the germline ends. CDR3 nucleotide sequence: TGTGCCAGTAGTTCGACACTGAACTATGGCTACACCTTC. Translation gives CASSSTLNYGYTF.

The chain couples TRBV5-1 to TRBJ1-3, with TRBD1 as a possible D gene (5 bases). The germline V and J ends were trimmed by 4 bases and 0 bases, with 14 bases remaining between them. The CDR3 sequence is 16 residues long. CDR1 and CDR2 (germline): SGHRS, YFSETQ. CDR3 bases: TGCGCCAGCAGCCCCGGGAGGGGACGCTCTGGAAACACCATATATTTT. As protein: CASSPGRGRSGNTIYF.

The chain links TRBV4-3 to TRBJ2-3; no clear D gene. Germline V gives CDR1 LGHNA, CDR2 YSLEER. The CDR3 consists of 12 residues. Trimming cost V 6 bases and J 4 bases, with 8 bases left between them. The CDR3 DNA sequence: TGCGCCAGCAGTCGGACCGCAGATACGCAGTATTTT. Translating gives CASSRTADTQYF.